The clone carrying this TCR beta chain was observed a few times. Its antigen is undetermined. CDR3 length: 17 amino acids. Germline CDR1 reads LGHNA; CDR2 reads YSLEER. Trimming removed 0 bases at V and 1 base at J, with 15 bases between. Noted time point: newly diagnosed GD, antithyroid drugs for less than 3 months. Isolated PBMC RNA provided the starting material for the TCR library. Through Arm-PCR of CDR3 regions and iRepertoire HTBI primers, TCR beta libraries were built. As handled by the study authors: From all samples, identification returned approximately 15 TRBJ and approximately 61 TRBV segments. TCRdb reprocessed the multiplex PCR reads with MiXCR, giving one entry per CDR3 protein. The V and J calls come from TCRdb's annotation, not from the publication. The sample lists some 340,000 distinct CDR3 sequences; over 9.5% were seen once. The data belong to a study of regulatory T cells in long-lasting Graves disease. Findings and limits, study-wide: Favored usage of TRBV28, TRBJ1-2 and TRBJ2-5 was recorded in persistent disease.

The sample was also linked to a second study, of T cells in Graves' hyperthyroidism and ophthalmopathy.

V usage is TRBV4-3 and J usage is TRBJ1-1; no definite D call. Source: peripheral blood mononuclear cells (PBMCs), taken at new diagnosis, from a patient treated with antithyroid drugs. The clonotype originates from a woman aged 18 to 35 with Graves disease. Written as DNA, the CDR3 is TGCGCCAGCAGCCAAGATAGAAGGGTCAAACAGAACACTGAAGCTTTCTTT. This sequence encodes CASSQDRRVKQNTEAFF.